This record looks at one T cell receptor (beta chain) sequence and its context. Likely a read error: the CDR3 ends without its conserved phenylalanine or tryptophan. The library came from three nested PCR rounds adapted from ARM-PCR protocols. TCRdb fed the multiplex PCR reads into MiXCR, producing one record per CDR3 protein. Of 40,000 to 45,000 distinct CDR3 sequences listed, 60% are singletons. Germline loops: CDR1 SQVTM, CDR2 ANQGSEA. The CDR3 contains 14 residues. These data belong to a study of tumor and adjacent non-tumor tissue in lung cancer. Overall study context: Patients comprised some eleven adenocarcinoma, a couple of squamous cell carcinoma and 1 small cell lung cancer. Each sample yielded 3.5 million to 4.5 million productive TCRbeta reads on average.

The template was RNA from unsorted bulk tissue. More than 3 cm separated this lung sample from the edge of the tumor. The TCR sequence derives from a man in his forties or fifties with non-small cell lung cancer. The chain is built from TRBV29-1 and TRBJ2-1; 8 bases map to TRBD1. The sample was distant non-tumor lung tissue. CDR3 sequence reads: CGVEFGTGENEQFL. The CDR3 bases are TGCGGCGTTGAGTTCGGGACAGGAGAAAATGAGCAGTTCCTC.